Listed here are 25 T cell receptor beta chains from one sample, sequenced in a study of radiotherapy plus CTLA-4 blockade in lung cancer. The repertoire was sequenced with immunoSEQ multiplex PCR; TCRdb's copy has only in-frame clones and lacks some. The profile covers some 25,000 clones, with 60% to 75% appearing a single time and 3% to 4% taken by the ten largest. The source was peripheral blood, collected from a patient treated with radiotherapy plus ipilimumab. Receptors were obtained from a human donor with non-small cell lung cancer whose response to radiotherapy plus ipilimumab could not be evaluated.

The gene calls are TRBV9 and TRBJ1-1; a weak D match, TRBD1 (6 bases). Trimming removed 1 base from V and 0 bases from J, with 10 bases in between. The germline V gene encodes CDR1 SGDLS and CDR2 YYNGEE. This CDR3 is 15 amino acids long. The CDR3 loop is CASSVTGNMNTEAFF. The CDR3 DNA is TGTGCCAGCAGCGTAACAGGGAACATGAACACTGAAGCTTTCTTT.

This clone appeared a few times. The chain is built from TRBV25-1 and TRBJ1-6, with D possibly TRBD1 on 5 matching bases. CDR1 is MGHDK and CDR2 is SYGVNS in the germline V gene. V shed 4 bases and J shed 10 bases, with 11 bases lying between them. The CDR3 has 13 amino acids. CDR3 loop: CASSAAGQSPLHF. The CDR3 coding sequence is TGTGCCAGCAGTGCTGCAGGGCAATCACCCCTCCACTTT.

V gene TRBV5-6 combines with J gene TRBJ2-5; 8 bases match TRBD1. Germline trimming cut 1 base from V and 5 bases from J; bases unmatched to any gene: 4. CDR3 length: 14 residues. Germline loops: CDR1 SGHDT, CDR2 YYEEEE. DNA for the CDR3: TGTGCCAGCAGCTTGCAGGGGGCCCTGGAGACCCAGTACTTC. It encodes CASSLQGALETQYF.

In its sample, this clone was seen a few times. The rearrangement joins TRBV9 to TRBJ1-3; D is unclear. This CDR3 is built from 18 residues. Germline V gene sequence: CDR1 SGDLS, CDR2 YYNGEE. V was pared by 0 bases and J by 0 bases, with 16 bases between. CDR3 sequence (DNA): TGTGCCAGCAGCGTAGGGGGTCGGTCGGAGGCCTCTGGAAACACCATATATTTT. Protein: CASSVGGRSEASGNTIYF.

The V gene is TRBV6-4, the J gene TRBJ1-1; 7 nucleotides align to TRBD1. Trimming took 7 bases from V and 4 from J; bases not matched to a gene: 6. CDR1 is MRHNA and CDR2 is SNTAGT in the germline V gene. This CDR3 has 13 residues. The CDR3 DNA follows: TGTGCCAGCATTGGACAGGCTGGCACTGAAGCTTTCTTT. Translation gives CASIGQAGTEAFF.

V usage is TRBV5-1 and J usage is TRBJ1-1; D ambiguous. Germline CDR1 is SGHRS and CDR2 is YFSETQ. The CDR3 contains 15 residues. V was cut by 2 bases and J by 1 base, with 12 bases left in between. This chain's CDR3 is CASSFFAVSNTEAFF. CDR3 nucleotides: TGCGCCAGCAGCTTTTTCGCAGTTTCGAACACTGAAGCTTTCTTT.

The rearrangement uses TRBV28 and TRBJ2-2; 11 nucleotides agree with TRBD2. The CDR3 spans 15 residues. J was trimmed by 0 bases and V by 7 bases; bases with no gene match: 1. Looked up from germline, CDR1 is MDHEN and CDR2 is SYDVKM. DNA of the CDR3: TGTGCCAGCAAGACTAGCGGGGCGAACACCGGGGAGCTGTTTTTT. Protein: CASKTSGANTGELFF.

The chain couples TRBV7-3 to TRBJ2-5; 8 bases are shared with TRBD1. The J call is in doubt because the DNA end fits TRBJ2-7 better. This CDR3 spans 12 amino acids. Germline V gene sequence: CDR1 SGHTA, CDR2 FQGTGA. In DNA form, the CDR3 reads TGTGCCTCAGGGGGCGTTGACTACGAGCAGTACTTC. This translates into CASGGVDYEQYF.

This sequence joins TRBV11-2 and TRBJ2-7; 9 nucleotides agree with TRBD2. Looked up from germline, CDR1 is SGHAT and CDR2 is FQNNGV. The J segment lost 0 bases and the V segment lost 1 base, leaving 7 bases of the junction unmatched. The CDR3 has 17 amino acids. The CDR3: CASSLGLAATFSYEQYF. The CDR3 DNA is TGTGCCAGCAGCTTAGGACTAGCGGCAACTTTCTCCTACGAGCAGTACTTC.

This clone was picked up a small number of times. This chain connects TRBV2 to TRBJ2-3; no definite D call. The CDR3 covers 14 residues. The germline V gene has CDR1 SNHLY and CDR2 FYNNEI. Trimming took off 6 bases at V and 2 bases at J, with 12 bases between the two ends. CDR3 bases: TGTGCCAGCAGAGTAACTCAAACCACAGATACGCAGTATTTT. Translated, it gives CASRVTQTTDTQYF.

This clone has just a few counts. CDR3 protein: CASSVGQGSTDTQYF. The CDR3 DNA is TGCGCCAGCAGCGTTGGACAGGGGTCCACAGATACGCAGTATTTT. J is TRBJ2-3 and V is TRBV5-1, with 9 bases matching TRBD1. This CDR3 has 15 residues. The V gene end was trimmed by 4 bases and the J gene end by 2 bases; junction bases not matched to a gene: 5. Germline CDR1 SGHRS, CDR2 YFSETQ.

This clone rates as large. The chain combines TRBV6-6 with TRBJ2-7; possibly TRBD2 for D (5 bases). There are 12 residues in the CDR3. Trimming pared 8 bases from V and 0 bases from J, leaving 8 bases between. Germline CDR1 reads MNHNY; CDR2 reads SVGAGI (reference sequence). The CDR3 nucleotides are TGTGCCAGCGAGGGTACCTCCTACGAGCAGTACTTC. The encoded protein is CASEGTSYEQYF.

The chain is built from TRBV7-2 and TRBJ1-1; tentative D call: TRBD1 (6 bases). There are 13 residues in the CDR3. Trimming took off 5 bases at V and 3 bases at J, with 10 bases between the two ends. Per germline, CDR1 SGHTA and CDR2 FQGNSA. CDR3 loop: CASSQQGYTEAFF. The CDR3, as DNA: TGTGCCAGCAGCCAACAGGGATACACTGAAGCTTTCTTT.

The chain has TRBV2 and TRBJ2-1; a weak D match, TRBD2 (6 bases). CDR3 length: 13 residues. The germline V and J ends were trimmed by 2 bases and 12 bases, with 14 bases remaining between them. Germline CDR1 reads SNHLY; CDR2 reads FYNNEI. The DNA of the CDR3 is TGTGCCAGCAGTGAAATCCCCCTAGCGCTGCAGTTCTTC. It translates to CASSEIPLALQFF.

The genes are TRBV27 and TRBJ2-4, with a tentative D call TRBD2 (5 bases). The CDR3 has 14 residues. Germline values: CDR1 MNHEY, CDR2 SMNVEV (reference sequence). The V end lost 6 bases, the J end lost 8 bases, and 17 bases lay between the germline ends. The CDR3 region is CASSTNRGSYIQYF. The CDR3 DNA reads TGTGCCAGCAGCACCAACCGGGGTTCGTACATTCAGTACTTC.

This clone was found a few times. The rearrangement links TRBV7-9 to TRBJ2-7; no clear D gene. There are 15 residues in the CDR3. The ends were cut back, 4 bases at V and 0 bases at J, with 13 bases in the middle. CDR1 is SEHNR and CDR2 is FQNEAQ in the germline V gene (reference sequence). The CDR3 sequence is CASSSSHSFSYEQYF. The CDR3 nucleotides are TGTGCCAGCAGCTCTAGTCACTCCTTCTCCTACGAGCAGTACTTC.

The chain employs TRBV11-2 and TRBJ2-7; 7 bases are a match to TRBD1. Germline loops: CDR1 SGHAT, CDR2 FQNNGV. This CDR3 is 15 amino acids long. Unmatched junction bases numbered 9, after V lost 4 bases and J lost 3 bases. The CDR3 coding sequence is TGTGCCAGCAGCTCAGGACAGGATGGGAACTACGAGCAGTACTTC. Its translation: CASSSGQDGNYEQYF.

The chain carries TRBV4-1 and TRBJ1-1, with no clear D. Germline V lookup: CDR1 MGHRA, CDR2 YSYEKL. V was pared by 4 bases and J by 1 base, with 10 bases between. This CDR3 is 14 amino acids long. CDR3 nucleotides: TGCGCCAGCAGCCCCTACGAAGAGAACACTGAAGCTTTCTTT. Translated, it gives CASSPYEENTEAFF.

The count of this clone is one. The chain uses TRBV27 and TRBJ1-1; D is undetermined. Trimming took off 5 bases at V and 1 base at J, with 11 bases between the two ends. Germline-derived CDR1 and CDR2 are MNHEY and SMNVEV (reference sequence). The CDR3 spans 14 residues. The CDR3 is CASSPRAGNTEAFF. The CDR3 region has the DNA TGTGCCAGCAGTCCCCGAGCGGGGAACACTGAAGCTTTCTTT.

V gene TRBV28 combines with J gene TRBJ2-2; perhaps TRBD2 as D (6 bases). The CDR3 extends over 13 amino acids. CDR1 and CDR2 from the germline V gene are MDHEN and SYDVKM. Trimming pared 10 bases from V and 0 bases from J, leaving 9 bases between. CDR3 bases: TGTGCCATGAGGGAGGCGAACACCGGGGAGCTGTTTTTT. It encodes CAMREANTGELFF.

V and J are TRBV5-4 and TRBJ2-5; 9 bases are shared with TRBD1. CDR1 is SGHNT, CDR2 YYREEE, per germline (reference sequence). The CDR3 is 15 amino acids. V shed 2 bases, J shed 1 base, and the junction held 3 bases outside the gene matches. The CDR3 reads CASSLTGGTQETQYF. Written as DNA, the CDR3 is TGTGCCAGCAGCTTAACAGGGGGCACCCAAGAGACCCAGTACTTC.

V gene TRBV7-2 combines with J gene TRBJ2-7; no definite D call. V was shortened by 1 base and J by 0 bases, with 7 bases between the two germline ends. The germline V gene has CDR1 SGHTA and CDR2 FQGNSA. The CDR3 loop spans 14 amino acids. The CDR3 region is CASSLDRNSYEQYF. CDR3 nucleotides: TGTGCCAGCAGCTTAGACAGAAACTCCTACGAGCAGTACTTC.

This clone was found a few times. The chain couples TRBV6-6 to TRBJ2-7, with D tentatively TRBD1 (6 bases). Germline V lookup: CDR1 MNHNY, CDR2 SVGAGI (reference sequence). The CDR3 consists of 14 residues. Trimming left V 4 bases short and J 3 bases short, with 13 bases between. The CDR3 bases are TGTGCCAGCAGTTGGGCGACAGGAAACTACGAGCAGTACTTC. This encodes CASSWATGNYEQYF.

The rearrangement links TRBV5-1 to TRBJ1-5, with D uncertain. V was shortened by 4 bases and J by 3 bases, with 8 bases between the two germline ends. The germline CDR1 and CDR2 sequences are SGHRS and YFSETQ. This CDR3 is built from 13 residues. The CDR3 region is CASSPRDNQPQHF. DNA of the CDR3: TGCGCCAGCAGCCCGAGGGACAATCAGCCCCAGCATTTT.

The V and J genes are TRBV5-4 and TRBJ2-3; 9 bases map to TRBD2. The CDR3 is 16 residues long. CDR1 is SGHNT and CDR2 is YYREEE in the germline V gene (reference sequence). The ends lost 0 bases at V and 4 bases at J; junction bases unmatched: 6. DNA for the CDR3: TGTGCCAGCAGCTTGGGCGGGGGACTAGCCGCAGATACGCAGTATTTT. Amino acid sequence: CASSLGGGLAADTQYF.